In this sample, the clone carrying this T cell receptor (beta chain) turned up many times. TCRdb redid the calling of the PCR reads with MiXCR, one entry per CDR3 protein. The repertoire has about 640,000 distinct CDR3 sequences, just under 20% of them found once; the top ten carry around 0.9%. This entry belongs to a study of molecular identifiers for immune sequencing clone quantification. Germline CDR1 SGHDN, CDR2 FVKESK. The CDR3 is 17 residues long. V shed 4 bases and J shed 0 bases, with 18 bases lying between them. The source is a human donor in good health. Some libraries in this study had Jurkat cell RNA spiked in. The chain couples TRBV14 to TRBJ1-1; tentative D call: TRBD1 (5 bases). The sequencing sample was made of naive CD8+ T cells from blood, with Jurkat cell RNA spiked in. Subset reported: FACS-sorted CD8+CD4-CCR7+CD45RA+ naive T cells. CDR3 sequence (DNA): TGTGCCAGCAGCCTGGGGGGTCCCCAGTCGGTGAACACTGAAGCTTTCTTT. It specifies CASSLGGPQSVNTEAFF. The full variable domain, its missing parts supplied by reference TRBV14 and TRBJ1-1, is EAGVTQFPSHSVIEKGQTVTLRCDPISGHDNLYWYRRVMGKEIKFLLHFVKESKQDESGMPNNRFLAERTGGTYSTLKVQPAELEDSGVYFCASSLGGPQSVNTEAFFGQGTRLTVV.